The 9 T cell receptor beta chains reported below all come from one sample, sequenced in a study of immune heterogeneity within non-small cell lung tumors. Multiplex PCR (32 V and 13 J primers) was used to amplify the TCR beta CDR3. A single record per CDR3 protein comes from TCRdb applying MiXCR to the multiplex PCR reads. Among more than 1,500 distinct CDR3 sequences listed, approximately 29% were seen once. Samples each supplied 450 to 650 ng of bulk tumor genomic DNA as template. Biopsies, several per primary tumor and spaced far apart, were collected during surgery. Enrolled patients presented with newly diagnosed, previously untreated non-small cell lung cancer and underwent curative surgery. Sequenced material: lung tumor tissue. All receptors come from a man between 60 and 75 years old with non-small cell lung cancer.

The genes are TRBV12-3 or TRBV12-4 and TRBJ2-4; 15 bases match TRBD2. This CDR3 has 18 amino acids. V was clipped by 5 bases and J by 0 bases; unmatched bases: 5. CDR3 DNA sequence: TGTGCCAGCAGTAGGACTAGCGGGAGGGAGCTAGCCAAAAACATTCAGTACTTC. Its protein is CASSRTSGRELAKNIQYF.

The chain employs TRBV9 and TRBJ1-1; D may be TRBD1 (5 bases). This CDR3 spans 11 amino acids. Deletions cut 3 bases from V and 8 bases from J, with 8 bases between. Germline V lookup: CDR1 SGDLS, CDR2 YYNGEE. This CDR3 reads CASSGGAEAFF. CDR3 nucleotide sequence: TGTGCCAGCAGCGGGGGCGCAGAAGCTTTCTTT.

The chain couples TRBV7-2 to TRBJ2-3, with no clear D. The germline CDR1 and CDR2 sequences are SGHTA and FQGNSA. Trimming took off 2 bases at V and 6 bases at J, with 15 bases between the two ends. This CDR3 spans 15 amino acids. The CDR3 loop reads CASSLQDAATDTQYF. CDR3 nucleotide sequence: TGTGCCAGCAGCTTACAAGATGCGGCCACGGATACGCAGTATTTT.

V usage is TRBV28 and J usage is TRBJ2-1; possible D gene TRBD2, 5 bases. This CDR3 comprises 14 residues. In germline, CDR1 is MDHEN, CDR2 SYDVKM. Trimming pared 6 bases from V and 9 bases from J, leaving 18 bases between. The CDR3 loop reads CASSHGLASGEQFF. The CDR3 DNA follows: TGTGCCAGCAGCCATGGCCTAGCCTCTGGTGAGCAGTTCTTC.

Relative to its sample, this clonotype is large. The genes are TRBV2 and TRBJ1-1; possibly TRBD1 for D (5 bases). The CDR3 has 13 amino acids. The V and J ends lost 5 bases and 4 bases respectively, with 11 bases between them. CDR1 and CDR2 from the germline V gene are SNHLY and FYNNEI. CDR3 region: CASSPLRGTEAFF. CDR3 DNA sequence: TGTGCCAGCAGTCCTCTGAGGGGCACTGAAGCTTTCTTT.

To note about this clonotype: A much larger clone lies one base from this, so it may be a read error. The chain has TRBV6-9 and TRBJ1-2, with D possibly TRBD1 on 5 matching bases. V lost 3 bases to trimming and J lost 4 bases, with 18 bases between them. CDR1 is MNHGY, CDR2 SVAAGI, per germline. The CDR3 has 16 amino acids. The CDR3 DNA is TGTGCCAGCAGTTACCCCCTCGGCCAGGGAGGCTATGGCTACACCTTC. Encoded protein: CASSYPLGQGGYGYTF.

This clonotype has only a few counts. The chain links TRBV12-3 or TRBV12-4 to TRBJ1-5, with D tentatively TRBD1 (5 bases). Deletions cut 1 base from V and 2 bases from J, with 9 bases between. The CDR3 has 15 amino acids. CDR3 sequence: CASSLGGSGNQPQHF. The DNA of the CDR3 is TGTGCCAGCAGTTTAGGGGGGTCGGGCAATCAGCCCCAGCATTTT.

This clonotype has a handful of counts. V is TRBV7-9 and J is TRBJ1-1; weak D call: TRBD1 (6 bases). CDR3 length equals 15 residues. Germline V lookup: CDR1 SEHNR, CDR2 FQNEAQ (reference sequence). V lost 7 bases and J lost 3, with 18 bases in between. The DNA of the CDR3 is TGTGCCAGCACTACCTACGGAAGGGGGGACACTGAAGCTTTCTTT. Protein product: CASTTYGRGDTEAFF.

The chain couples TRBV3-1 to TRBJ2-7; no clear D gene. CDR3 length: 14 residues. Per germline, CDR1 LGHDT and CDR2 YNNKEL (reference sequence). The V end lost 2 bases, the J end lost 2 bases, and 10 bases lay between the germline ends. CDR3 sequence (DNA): TGTGCCAGCAGCCAATACGGCTGGACCTACGAGCAGTACTTC. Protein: CASSQYGWTYEQYF.